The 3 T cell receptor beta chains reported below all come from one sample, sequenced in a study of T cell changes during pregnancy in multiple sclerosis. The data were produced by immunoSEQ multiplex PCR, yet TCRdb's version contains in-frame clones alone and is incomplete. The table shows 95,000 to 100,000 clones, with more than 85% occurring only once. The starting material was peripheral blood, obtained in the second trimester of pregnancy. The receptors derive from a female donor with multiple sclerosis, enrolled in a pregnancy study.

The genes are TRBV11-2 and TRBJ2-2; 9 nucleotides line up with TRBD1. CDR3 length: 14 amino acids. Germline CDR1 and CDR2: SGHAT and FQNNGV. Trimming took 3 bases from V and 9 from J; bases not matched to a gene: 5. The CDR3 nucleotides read TGTGCCAGCAGCTTCGGGACAGGGAAGTGGGAGCTGTTTTTT. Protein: CASSFGTGKWELFF.

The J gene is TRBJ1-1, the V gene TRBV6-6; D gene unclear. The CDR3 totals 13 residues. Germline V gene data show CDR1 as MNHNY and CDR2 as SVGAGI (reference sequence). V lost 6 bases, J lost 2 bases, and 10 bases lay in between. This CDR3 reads CASRSEANTEAFF. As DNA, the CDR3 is TGTGCCAGCAGATCCGAAGCCAACACTGAAGCTTTCTTT.

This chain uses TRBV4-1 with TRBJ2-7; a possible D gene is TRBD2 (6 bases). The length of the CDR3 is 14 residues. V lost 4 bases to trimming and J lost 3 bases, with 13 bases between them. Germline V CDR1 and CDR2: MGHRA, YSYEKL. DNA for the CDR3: TGCGCCAGCAGCCCAGCGACTAGTATCTACGAGCAGTACTTC. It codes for CASSPATSIYEQYF.